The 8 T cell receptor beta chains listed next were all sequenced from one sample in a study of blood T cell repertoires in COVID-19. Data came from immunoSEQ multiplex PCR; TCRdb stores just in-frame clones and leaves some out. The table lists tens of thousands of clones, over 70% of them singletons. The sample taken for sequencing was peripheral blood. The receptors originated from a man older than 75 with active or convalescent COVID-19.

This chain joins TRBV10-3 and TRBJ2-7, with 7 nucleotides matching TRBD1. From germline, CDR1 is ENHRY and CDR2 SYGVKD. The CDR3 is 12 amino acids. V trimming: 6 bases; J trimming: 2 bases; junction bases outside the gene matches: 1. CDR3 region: CAIRDRTYEQYF. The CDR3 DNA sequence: TGTGCCATCAGGGACAGGACCTACGAGCAGTACTTC.

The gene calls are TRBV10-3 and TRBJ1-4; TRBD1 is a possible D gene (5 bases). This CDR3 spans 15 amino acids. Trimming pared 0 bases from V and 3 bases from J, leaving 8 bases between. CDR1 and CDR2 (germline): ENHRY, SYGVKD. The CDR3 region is CAISESAGSNEKLFF. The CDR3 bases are TGTGCCATCAGTGAGTCAGCAGGGTCTAATGAAAAACTGTTTTTT.

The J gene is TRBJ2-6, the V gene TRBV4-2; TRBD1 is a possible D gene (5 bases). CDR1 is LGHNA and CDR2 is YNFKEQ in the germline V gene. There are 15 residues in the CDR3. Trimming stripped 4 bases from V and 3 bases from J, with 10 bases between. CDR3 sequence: CASSPRDSGANVLTF. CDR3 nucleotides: TGTGCCAGCAGCCCCAGGGATAGTGGGGCCAACGTCCTGACTTTC.

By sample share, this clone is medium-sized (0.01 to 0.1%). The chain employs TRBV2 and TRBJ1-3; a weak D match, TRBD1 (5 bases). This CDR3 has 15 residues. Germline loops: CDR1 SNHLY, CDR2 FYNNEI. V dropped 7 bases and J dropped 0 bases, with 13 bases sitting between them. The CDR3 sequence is CASKGLKSSGNTIYF. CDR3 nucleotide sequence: TGTGCCAGCAAGGGACTGAAAAGCTCTGGAAACACCATATATTTT.

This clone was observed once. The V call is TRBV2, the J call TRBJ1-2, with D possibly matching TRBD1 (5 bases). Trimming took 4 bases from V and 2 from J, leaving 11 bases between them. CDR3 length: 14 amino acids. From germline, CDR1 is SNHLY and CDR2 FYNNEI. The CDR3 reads CASSARTSNYGYTF. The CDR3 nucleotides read TGTGCCAGCAGTGCGAGGACAAGCAACTATGGCTACACCTTC.

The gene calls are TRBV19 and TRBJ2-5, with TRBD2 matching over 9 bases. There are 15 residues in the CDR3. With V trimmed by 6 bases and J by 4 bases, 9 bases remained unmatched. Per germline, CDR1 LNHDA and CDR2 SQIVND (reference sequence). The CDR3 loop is CASSPAGGRRETQYF. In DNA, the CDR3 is TGTGCCAGTAGCCCGGCGGGGGGGCGGAGAGAGACCCAGTACTTC. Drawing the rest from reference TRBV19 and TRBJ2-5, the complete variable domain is DGGITQSPKYLFRKEGQNVTLSCEQNLNHDAMYWYRQDPGQGLRLIYYSQIVNDFQKGDIAEGYSVSREKKESFPLTVTSAQKNPTAFYLCASSPAGGRRETQYFGPGTRLLVL.

The CDR3 sequence: CASSPEISNYNQPQHF. CDR3 nucleotides: TGTGCCAGTAGTCCCGAGATTTCCAACTACAATCAGCCCCAGCATTTT. This rearrangement joins TRBV19 to TRBJ1-5, with D uncertain. This CDR3 is 16 amino acids long. CDR1 and CDR2 from the germline V gene are LNHDA and SQIVND (reference sequence). Trimming left V 5 bases short and J 3 bases short, with 17 bases between.

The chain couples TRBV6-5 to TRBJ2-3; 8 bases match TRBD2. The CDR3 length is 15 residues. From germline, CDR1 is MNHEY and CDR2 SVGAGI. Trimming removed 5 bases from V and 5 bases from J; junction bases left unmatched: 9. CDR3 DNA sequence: TGTGCCAGCAGTCGTCGGGCGGGGGGAGTAGATACGCAGTATTTT. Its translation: CASSRRAGGVDTQYF.